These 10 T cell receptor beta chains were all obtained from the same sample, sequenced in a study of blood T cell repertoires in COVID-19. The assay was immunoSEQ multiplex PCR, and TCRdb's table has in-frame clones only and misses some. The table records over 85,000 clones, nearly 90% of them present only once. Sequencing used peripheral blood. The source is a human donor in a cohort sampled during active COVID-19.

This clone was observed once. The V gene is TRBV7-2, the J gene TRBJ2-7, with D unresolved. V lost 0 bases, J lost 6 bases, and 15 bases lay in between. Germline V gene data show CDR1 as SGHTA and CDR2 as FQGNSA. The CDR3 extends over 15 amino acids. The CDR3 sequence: CASSLAPAGFSEQYF. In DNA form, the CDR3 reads TGTGCCAGCAGCTTAGCGCCCGCAGGTTTTAGCGAGCAGTACTTC.

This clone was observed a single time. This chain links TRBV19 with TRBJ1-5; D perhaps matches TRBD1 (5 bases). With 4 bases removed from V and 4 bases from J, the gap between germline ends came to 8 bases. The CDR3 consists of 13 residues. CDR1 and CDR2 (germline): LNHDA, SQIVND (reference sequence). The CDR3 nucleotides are TGTGCCAGTAGTAACCGGGGGAATCAGCCCCAGCATTTT. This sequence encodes CASSNRGNQPQHF.

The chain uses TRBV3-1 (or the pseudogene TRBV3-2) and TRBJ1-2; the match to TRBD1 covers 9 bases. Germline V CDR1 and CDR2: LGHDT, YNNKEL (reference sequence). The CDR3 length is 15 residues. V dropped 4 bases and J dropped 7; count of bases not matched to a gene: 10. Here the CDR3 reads CASSRQQGATFGYTF. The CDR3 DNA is TGTGCCAGCAGCCGCCAACAGGGGGCGACGTTTGGCTACACCTTC.

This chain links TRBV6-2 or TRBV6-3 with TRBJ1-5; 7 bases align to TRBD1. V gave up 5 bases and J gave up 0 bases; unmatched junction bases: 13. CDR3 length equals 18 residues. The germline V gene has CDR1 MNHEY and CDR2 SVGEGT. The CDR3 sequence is CASSTSGTVIYSNQPQHF. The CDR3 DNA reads TGTGCCAGCAGTACATCCGGGACAGTAATTTATAGCAATCAGCCCCAGCATTTT.

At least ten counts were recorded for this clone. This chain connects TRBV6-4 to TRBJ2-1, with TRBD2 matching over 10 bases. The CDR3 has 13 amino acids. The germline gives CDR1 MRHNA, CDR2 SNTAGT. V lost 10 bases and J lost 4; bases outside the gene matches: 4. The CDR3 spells CATSGRGYNEQFF. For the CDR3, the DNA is TGTGCCACCAGCGGGAGGGGATACAATGAGCAGTTCTTC.

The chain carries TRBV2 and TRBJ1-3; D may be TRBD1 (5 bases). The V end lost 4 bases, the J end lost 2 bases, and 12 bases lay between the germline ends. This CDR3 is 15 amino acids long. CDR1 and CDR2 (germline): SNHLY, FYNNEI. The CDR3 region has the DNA TGTGCCAGCAGTGTGACAGTTTCCCCTGGAAACACCATATATTTT. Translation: CASSVTVSPGNTIYF.

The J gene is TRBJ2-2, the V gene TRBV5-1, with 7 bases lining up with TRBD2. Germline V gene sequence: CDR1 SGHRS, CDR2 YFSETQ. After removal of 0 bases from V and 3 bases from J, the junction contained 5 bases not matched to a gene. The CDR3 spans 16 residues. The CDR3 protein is CASSLVGGSDTGELFF. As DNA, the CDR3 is TGCGCCAGCAGCTTGGTCGGGGGGTCCGACACCGGGGAGCTGTTTTTT.

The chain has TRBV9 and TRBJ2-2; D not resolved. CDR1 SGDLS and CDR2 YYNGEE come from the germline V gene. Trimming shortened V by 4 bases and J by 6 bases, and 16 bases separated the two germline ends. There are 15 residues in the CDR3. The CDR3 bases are TGTGCCAGCAGCCCCCACTATAGAGCCCCCGGGGAGCTGTTTTTT. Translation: CASSPHYRAPGELFF.

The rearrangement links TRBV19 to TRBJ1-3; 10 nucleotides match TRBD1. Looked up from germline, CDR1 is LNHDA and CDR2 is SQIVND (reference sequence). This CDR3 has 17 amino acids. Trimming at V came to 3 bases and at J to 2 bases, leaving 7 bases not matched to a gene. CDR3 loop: CASSIFVGQGTGNTIYF. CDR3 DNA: TGTGCCAGTAGTATCTTCGTGGGACAGGGGACTGGAAACACCATATATTTT.

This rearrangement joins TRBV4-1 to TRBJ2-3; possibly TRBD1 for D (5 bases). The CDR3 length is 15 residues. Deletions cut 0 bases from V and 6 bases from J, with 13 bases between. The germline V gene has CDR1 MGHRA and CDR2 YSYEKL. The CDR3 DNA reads TGCGCCAGCAGCCAAGAATCGGTAGGGGCGGATACGCAGTATTTT. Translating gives CASSQESVGADTQYF.